This T cell receptor (beta chain) is drawn from a study of early T cells in non-severe SARS-CoV-2 infection. Overall study: Alpha and beta chains were unpaired, from unsorted whole-blood bulk RNA.

The TCR library protocol was used to attach unique molecular identifiers. These identifiers were attached to individual cDNA molecules. TCRdb recomputed calls from the 5' RACE reads with MiXCR, one row per CDR3 protein. The repertoire consists of some 98,000 distinct CDR3 sequences, with roughly 17% occurring once and the leading ten covering over 1%. CDR1 is MNHEY, CDR2 SVGAGI, per germline. The CDR3 is 16 amino acids. The J segment lost 6 bases and the V segment lost 0 bases, leaving 3 bases of the junction unmatched. This clonotype turned up a few times. Its antigen is not identified. Findings and limits, study-wide: Anti-spike CD8 specificities were favored by VDJdb matching, whose results missed private and CD4 specificities.

Sequencing was done on a sample of whole blood. The source of this sequence is an adult who was a healthcare worker with PCR-confirmed SARS-CoV-2 infection or an uninfected control (not recorded which). This chain uses TRBV6-5 with TRBJ2-1; 12 bases map to TRBD1. In nucleotides, the CDR3 is TGTGCCAGCAGTTACTCCGGGACAGGGGGCTTCAATGAGCAGTTCTTC. Translating gives CASSYSGTGGFNEQFF.